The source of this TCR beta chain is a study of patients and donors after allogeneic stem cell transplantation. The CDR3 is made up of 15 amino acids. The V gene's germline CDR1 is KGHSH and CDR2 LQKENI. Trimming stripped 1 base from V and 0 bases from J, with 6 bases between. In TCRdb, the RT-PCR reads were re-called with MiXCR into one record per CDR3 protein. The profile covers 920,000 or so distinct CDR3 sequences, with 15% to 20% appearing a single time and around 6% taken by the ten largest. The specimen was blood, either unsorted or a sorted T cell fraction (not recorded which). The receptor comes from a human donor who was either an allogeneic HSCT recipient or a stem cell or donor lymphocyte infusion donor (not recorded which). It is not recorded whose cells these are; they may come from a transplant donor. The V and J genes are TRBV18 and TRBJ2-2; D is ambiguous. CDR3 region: CASSPQRTNTGELFF. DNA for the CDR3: TGTGCCAGCTCACCACAAAGGACGAACACCGGGGAGCTGTTTTTT.